This record covers a single T cell receptor beta chain. What it binds is not known. Germline CDR1 MNHEY, CDR2 SMNVEV (reference sequence). CDR3 length equals 12 residues. V dropped 5 bases and J dropped 6; count of bases not matched to a gene: 3. The sample is drawn from a study of cytomegalovirus exposure and HLA in healthy donors. Study-wide results and caveats: The likely explanation for a cluster of highly shared sequence variants was sequencing artifact.

The PCR contained 60 Vbeta and 13 Jbeta primers. Method: immunoSEQ multiplex PCR; TCRdb's copy keeps in-frame clones and lacks some. The repertoire consists of some 150,000 clones, with approximately 80% occurring once and the leading ten covering around 1.3%. The sample consisted of PBMCs. The receptor was isolated from a woman in her forties in good health and CMV-seronegative. The rearrangement joins TRBV27 to TRBJ1-2, with TRBD1 identical over 7 bases. CDR3 DNA sequence: TGTGCCAGCAGTAGACAGGGACATGGCTACACCTTC. Translating gives CASSRQGHGYTF.